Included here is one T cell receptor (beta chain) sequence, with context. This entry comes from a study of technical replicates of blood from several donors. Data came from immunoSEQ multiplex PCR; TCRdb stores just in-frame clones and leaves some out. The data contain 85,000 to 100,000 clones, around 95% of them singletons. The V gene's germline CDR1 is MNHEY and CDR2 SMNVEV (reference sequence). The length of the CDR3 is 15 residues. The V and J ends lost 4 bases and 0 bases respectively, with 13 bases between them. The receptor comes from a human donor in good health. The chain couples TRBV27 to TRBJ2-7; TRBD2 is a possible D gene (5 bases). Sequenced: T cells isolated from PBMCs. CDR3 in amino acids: CASSSMGEGSYEQYF. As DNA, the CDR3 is TGTGCCAGCAGTTCAATGGGAGAGGGCTCCTACGAGCAGTACTTC.